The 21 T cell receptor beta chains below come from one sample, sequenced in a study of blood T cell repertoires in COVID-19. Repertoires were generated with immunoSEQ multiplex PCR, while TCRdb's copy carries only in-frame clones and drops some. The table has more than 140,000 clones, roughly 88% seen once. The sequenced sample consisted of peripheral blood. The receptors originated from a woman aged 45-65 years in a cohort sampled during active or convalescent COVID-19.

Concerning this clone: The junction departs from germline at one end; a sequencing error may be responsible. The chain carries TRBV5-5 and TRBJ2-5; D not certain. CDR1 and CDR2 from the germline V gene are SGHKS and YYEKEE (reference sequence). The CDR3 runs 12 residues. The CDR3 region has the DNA TGTGCCAGCAGCTTGAACCAGGAGACCCAGTACTTC. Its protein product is CASSLNQETQYF.

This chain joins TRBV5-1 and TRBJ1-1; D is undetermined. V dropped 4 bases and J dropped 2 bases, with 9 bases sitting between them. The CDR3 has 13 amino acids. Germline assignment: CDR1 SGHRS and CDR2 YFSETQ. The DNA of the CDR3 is TGCGCCAGCAGCGCCGAACTTAACACTGAAGCTTTCTTT. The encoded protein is CASSAELNTEAFF.

The CDR3 reads CASSWGVRAGYTF. Written as DNA, the CDR3 is TGTGCCAGCAGCTGGGGGGTACGCGCTGGCTACACCTTC. V usage is TRBV7-9 and J usage is TRBJ1-2; a weak D match, TRBD1 (5 bases). Trimming pared 4 bases from V and 7 bases from J, leaving 13 bases between. This CDR3 comprises 13 residues. Per the germline V gene, CDR1 is SEHNR and CDR2 is FQNEAQ (reference sequence).

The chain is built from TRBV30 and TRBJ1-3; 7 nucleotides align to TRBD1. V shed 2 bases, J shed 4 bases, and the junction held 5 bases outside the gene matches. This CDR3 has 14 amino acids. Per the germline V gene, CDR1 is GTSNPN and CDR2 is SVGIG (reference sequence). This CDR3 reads CAWSSGGGGNTIYF. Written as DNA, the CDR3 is TGTGCCTGGAGTTCAGGGGGTGGAGGAAACACCATATATTTT.

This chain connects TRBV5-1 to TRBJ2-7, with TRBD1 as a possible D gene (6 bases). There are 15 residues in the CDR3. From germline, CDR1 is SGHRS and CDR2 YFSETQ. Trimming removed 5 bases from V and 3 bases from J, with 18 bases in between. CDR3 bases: TGCGCCAGCAGGGAACAGGGTTCCACCTTCTACGAGCAGTACTTC. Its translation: CASREQGSTFYEQYF.

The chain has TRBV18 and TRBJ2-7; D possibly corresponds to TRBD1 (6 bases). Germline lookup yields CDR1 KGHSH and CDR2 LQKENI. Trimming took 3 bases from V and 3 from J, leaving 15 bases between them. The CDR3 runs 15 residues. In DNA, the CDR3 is TGTGCCAGCTCACCCTACCGGGACATCAACTACGAGCAGTACTTC. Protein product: CASSPYRDINYEQYF.

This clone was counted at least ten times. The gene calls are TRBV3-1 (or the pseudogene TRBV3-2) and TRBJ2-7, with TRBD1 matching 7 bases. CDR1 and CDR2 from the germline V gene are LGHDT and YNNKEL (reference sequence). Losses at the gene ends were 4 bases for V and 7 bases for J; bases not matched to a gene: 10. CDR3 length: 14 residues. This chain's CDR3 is CASSPTGTSLEQYF. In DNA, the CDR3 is TGTGCCAGCAGCCCGACAGGGACCAGCCTAGAGCAGTACTTC.

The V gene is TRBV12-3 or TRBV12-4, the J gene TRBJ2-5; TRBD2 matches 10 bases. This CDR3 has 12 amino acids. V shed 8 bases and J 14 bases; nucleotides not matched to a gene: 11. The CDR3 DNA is TGTGCCAGCTGCACACTGGGACTAGCGCCATACTTC. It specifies CASCTLGLAPYF.

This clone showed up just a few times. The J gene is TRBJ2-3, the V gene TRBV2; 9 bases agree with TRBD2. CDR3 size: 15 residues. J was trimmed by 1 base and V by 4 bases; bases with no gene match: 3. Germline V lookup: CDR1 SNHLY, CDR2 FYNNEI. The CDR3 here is CASSVAGARTDTQYF. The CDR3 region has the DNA TGTGCCAGCAGTGTAGCGGGGGCCCGCACAGATACGCAGTATTTT. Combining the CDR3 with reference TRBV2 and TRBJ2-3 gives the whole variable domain EPEVTQTPSHQVTQMGQEVILRCVPISNHLYFYWYRQILGQKVEFLVSFYNNEISEKSEIFDDQFSVERPDGSNFTLKIRSTKLEDSAMYFCASSVAGARTDTQYFGPGTRLTVL.

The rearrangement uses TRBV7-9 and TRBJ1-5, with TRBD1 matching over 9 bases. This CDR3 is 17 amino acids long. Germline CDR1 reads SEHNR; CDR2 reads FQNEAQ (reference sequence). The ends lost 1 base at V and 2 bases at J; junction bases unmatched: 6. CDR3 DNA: TGTGCCAGCAGCTTAGATGTGGGACAGGGAGGCAATCAGCCCCAGCATTTT. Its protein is CASSLDVGQGGNQPQHF.

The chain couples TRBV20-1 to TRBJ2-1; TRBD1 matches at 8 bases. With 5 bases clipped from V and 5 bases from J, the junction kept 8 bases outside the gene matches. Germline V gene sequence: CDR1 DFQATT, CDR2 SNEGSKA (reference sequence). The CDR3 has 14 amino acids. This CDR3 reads CSAGGGQANNEQFF. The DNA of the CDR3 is TGCAGTGCTGGTGGGGGACAGGCAAACAATGAGCAGTTCTTC.

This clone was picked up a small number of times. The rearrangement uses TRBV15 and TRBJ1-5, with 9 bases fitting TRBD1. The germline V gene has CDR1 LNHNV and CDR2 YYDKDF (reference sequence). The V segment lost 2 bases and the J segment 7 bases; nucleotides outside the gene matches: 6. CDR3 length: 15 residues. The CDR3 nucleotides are TGTGCCACCAGCAGATCCCGGGACAGGGTACAGCCCCAGCATTTT. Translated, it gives CATSRSRDRVQPQHF. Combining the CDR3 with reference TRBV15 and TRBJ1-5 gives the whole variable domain DAMVIQNPRYQVTQFGKPVTLSCSQTLNHNVMYWYQQKSSQAPKLLFHYYDKDFNNEADTPDNFQSRRPNTSFCFLDIRSPGLGDTAMYLCATSRSRDRVQPQHFGDGTRLSIL.

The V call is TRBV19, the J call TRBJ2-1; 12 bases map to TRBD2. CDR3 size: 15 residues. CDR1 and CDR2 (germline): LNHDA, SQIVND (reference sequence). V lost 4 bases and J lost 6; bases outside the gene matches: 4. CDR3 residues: CASSTLAGGRNEQFF. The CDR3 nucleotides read TGTGCCAGTAGTACGCTAGCGGGGGGGCGCAATGAGCAGTTCTTC.

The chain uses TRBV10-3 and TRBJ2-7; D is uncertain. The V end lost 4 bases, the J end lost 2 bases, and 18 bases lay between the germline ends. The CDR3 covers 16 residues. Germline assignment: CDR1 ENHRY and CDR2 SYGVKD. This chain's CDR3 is CAISGSGGSLPYEQYF. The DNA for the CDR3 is TGTGCCATCAGTGGGAGTGGTGGGTCCCTGCCCTACGAGCAGTACTTC.

In DNA form, the CDR3 reads TGTGCCATCAGTGCAGGGGAAGAGGGAAACACCATATATTTT. This translates into CAISAGEEGNTIYF. The chain is built from TRBV10-3 and TRBJ1-3, with a tentative D call TRBD1 (6 bases). Germline V CDR1 and CDR2: ENHRY, SYGVKD. The CDR3 runs 14 residues. V was cut by 4 bases and J by 4 bases, with 11 bases left in between.

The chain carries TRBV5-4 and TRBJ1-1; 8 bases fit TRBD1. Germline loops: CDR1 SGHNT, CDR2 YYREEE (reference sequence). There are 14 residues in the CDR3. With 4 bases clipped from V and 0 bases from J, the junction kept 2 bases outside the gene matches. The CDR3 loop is CASSRTGLNTEAFF. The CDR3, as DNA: TGTGCCAGCAGCCGGACAGGGTTGAACACTGAAGCTTTCTTT.

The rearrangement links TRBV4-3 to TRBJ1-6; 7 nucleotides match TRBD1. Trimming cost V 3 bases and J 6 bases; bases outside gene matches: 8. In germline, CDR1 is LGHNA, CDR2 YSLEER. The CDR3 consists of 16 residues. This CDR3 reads CASSQNTGTANSPLHF. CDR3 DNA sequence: TGCGCCAGCAGCCAGAACACCGGGACAGCTAATTCACCCCTCCACTTT.

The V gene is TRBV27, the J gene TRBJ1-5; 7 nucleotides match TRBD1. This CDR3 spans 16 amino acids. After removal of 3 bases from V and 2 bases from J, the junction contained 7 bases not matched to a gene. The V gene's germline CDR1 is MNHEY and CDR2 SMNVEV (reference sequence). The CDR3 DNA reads TGTGCCAGCAGTTTGGTCAGGGGGAGTGGCAATCAGCCCCAGCATTTT. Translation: CASSLVRGSGNQPQHF.

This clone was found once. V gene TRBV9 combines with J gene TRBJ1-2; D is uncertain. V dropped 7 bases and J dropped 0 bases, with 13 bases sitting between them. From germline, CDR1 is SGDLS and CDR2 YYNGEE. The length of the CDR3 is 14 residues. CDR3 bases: TGTGCCAGCTCAAAACAGACATCTAACTATGGCTACACCTTC. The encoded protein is CASSKQTSNYGYTF.

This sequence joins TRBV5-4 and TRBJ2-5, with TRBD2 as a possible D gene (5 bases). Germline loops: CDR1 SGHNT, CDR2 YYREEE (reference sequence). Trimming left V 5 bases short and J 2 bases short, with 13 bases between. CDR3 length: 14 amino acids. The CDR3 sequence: CASSLAPGQETQYF. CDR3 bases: TGTGCCAGCAGTCTAGCCCCCGGACAAGAGACCCAGTACTTC.

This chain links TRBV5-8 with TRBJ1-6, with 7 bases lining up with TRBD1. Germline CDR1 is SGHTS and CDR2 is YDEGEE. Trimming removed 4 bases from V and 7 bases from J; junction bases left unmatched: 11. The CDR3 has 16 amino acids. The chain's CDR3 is CASSATGLIWNSPLHF. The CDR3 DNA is TGTGCCAGCAGCGCGACAGGGCTAATATGGAATTCACCCCTCCACTTT. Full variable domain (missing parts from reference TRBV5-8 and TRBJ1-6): EAGVTQSPTHLIKTRGQQATLRCSPISGHTSVYWYQQALGLGLQFLLWYDEGEERNRGNFPPRFSGRQFPNYSSELNVNALELEDSALYLCASSATGLIWNSPLHFGNGTRLTVT.